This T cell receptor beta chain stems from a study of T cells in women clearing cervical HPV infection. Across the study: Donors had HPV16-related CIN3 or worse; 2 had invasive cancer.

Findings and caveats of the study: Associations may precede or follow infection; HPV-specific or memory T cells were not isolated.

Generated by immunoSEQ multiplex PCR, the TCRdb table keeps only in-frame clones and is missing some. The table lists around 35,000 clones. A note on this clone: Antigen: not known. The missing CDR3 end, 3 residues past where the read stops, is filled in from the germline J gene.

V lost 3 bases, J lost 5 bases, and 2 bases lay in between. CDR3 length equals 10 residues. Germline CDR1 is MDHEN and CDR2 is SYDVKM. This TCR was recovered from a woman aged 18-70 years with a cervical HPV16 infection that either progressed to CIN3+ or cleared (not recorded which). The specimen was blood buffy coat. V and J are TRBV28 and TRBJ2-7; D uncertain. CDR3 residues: CASSFNEQYF. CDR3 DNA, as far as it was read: TGTGCCAGCAGTTTTAACGAG.